Listed here is a single TCR beta chain. This entry belongs to a study of PD-1 blockade in classical Hodgkin lymphoma. Germline V gene lookup returns CDR1 MRHNA and CDR2 SNTAGT. The CDR3 has 13 residues. The germline V and J ends were trimmed by 2 bases and 1 base, with 2 bases remaining between them. As to time point: cycle 4 day 1 (C4D1), after 6 weeks of nivolumab. Patients all relapsed after autologous stem cell transplantation, and there was variation in brentuximab vedotin exposure. Some clones are missing from TCRdb's copy, which holds only in-frame ones; the method was immunoSEQ multiplex PCR. This sample yields about 110,000 clones, of which approximately 89% are seen a single time; about 20% belongs to the top ten.

The chain has TRBV6-4 and TRBJ2-2; unclear D gene. This sequence was found in a human donor with classical Hodgkin lymphoma. The material was peripheral blood mononuclear cells (PBMCs), obtained before the fourth cycle of nivolumab. The CDR3 loop reads CASSDGNTGELFF. CDR3 DNA: TGTGCCAGCAGTGACGGGAACACCGGGGAGCTGTTTTTT.